This T cell receptor beta chain came from a study of T cell changes during pregnancy in multiple sclerosis. Here immunoSEQ multiplex PCR was the method, and the copy in TCRdb shows in-frame clones only, minus some. The table has tens of thousands of clones, around 90% seen once. The sequenced sample was peripheral blood, obtained in the first trimester of pregnancy. The sequence was collected from a female donor in good health, enrolled as a control in a pregnancy study.

The CDR3 sequence is CASSLLQAIEAFF. The CDR3 DNA reads TGTGCCAGCAGCTTATTACAGGCCATTGAAGCTTTCTTT. The V and J genes are TRBV7-2 and TRBJ1-1, with D possibly TRBD1 on 5 matching bases. Germline CDR1 SGHTA, CDR2 FQGNSA. The CDR3 loop spans 13 amino acids. Trimming left V 2 bases short and J 7 bases short, with 11 bases between. Variable domain in full (rest from reference TRBV7-2 and TRBJ1-1): GAGVSQSPSNKVTEKGKDVELRCDPISGHTALYWYRQSLGQGLEFLIYFQGNSAPDKSGLPSDRFSAERTGGSVSTLTIQRTQQEDSAVYLCASSLLQAIEAFFGQGTRLTVV.